This T cell receptor (beta chain) came from a study of response to subunit inactivated influenza vaccine. General observations from the study: New T cells are recruited in small numbers by each seasonal influenza vaccination, according to the authors' suggestion.

About this clonotype itself: The antigen is not known.

TCRdb processed the RT-PCR reads anew with MiXCR; each CDR3 protein has one entry. This sample has around 520,000 distinct CDR3 sequences, with around 11% found just once. CDR1 and CDR2 (germline): SGHVS, FNYEAQ. The V gene lost 5 bases and the J gene lost 6 bases, with 11 bases spanning the gap. The CDR3 has 13 residues. The chain couples TRBV7-6 to TRBJ2-4; a possible D gene is TRBD1 (5 bases). The sequence came from a man in his fifties who received an inactivated influenza vaccine. Sequences were derived from PBMCs from blood, sampled on the day of vaccination. CDR3 sequence (DNA): TGTGCCAGCAGCACAGCCCAGGGAAACATTCAGTACTTC. This encodes CASSTAQGNIQYF. Using reference TRBV7-6 and TRBJ2-4 for the parts outside the CDR3, the full variable domain is GAGVSQSPRYKVTKRGQDVALRCDPISGHVSLYWYRQALGQGPEFLTYFNYEAQQDKSGLPNDRFSAERPEGSISTLTIQRTEQRDSAMYRCASSTAQGNIQYFGAGTRLSVL.